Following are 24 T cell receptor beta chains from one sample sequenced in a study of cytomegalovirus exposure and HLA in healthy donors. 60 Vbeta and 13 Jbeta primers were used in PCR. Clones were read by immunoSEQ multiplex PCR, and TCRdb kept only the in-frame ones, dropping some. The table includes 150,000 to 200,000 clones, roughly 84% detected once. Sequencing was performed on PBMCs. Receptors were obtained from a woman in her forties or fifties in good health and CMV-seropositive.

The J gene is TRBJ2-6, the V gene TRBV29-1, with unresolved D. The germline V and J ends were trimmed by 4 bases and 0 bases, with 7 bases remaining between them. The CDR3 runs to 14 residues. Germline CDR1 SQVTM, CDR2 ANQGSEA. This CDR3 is CSVGRDSGANVLTF. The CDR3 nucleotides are TGCAGCGTTGGCCGCGACTCTGGGGCCAACGTCCTGACTTTC.

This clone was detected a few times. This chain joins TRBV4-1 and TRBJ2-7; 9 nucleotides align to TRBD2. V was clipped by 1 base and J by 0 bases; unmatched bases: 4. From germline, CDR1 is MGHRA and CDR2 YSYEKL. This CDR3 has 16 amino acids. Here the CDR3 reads CASSQVSAGGSYEQYF. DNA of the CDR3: TGCGCCAGCAGCCAAGTTTCAGCGGGGGGCTCCTACGAGCAGTACTTC.

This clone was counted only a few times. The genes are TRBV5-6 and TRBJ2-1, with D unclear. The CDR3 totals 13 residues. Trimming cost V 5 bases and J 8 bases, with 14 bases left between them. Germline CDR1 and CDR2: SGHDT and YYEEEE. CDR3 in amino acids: CASSWRSGDEQFF. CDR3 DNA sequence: TGTGCCAGCAGTTGGCGTTCAGGCGATGAGCAGTTCTTC.

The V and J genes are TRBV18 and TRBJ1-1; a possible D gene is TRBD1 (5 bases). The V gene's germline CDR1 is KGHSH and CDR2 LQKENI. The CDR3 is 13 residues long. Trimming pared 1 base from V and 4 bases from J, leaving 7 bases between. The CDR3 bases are TGTGCCAGCTCACCACAGGGGTTCACTGAAGCTTTCTTT. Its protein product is CASSPQGFTEAFF.

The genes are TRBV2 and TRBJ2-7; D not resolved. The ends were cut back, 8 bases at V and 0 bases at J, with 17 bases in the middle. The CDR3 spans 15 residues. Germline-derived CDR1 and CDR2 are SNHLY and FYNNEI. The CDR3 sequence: CASSTPGSFSYEQYF. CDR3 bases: TGTGCCAGCTCCACCCCCGGGTCCTTCTCCTACGAGCAGTACTTC.

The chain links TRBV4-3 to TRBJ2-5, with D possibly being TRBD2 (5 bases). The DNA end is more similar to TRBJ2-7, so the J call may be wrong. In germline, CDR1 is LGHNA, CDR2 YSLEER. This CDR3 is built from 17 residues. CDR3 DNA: TGCGCCAGCAGCCAAGATAGAGAGGGCGTCATGTCCTACGAGCAGTACTTC. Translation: CASSQDREGVMSYEQYF.

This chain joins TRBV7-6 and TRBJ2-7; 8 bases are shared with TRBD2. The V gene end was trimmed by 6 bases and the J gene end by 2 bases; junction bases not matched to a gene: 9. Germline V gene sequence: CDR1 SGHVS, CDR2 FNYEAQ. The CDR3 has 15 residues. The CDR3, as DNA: TGTGCCAGCAGTGGCCCAGCGGGGGCACCCTACGAGCAGTACTTC. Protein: CASSGPAGAPYEQYF.

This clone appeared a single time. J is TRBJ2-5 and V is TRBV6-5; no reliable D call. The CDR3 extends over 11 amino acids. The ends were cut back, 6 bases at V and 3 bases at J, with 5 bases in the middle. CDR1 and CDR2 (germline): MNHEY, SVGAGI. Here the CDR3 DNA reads TGTGCCAGCAGACGGGAAGAGACCCAGTACTTC. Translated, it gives CASRREETQYF.

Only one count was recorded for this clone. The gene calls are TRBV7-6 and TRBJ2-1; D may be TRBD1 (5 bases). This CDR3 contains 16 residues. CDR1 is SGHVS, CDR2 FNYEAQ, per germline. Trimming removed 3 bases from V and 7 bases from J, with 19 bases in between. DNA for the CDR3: TGTGCCAGCAGCTTCTTAGGGGCAGAATCGAGGAATGAGCAGTTCTTC. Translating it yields CASSFLGAESRNEQFF.

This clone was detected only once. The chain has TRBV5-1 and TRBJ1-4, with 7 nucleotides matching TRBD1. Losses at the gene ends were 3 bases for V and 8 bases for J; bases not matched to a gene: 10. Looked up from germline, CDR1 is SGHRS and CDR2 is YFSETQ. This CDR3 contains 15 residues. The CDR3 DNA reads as TGCGCCAGCAGCTCGACAGGGAATCCCGAGGAAAAACTGTTTTTT. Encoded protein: CASSSTGNPEEKLFF.

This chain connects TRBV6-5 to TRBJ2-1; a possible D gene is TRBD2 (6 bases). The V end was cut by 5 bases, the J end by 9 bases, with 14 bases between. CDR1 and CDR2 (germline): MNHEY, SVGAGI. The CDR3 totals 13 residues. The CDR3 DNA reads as TGTGCCAGCAGTGAATTAGCGGAGACTGAGCAGTTCTTC. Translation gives CASSELAETEQFF.

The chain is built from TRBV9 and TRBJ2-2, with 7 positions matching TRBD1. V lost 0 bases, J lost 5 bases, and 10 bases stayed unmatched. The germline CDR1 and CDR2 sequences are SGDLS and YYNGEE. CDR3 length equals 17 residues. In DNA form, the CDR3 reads TGTGCCAGCAGCGTAGCTACAGGGGCCCTAGGAACCGGGGAGCTGTTTTTT. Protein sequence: CASSVATGALGTGELFF.

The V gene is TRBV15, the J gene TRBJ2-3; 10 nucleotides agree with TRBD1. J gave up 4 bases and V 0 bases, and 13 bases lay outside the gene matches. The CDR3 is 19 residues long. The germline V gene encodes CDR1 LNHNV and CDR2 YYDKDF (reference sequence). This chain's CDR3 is CATSRDSGTGEVSADTQYF. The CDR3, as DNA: TGTGCCACCAGCAGAGATTCCGGGACAGGGGAAGTTTCGGCAGATACGCAGTATTTT.

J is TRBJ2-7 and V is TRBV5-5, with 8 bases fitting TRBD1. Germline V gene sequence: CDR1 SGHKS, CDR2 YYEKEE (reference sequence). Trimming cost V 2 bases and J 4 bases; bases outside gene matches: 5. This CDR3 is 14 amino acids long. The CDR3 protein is CASSLRRGHYEQYF. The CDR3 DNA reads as TGTGCCAGCAGCTTACGCAGGGGGCATTACGAGCAGTACTTC.

The CDR3 sequence: CASSAEAGTGELFF. CDR3 sequence (DNA): TGTGCCAGTAGTGCTGAGGCGGGCACCGGGGAGCTGTTTTTT. V and J are TRBV19 and TRBJ2-2; D might be TRBD2 (5 bases). The V gene's germline CDR1 is LNHDA and CDR2 SQIVND (reference sequence). V was pared by 5 bases and J by 4 bases, with 11 bases between. The CDR3 length is 14 residues.

For the CDR3, the DNA is TGTGCCAGCAGTTATGCCGGGTACGGGAATACGCAGTATTTT. It yields the protein CASSYAGYGNTQYF. The rearrangement joins TRBV6-5 to TRBJ2-3; TRBD2 might be the D (5 bases). Trimming pared 3 bases from V and 7 bases from J, leaving 14 bases between. This CDR3 has 14 amino acids. CDR1 MNHEY and CDR2 SVGAGI come from the germline V gene.

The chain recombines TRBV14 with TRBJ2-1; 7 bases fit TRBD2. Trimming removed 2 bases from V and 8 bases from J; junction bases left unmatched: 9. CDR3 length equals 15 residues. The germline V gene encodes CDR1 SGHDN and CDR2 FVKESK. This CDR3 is CASSQPGGLRHEQFF. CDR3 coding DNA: TGTGCCAGCAGCCAACCGGGGGGTTTGAGGCATGAGCAGTTCTTC.

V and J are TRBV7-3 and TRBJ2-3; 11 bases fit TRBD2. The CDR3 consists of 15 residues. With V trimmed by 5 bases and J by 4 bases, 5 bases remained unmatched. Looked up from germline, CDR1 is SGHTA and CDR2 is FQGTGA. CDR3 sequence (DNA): TGTGCCAGCAGCCCTTTAGCGGGGGGGTCAGATACGCAGTATTTT. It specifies CASSPLAGGSDTQYF.

In nucleotides, the CDR3 is TGTGCCAGCAGTTTGAACCGGGACAGGGCGGGCGAGCAGTACTTC. Its translation: CASSLNRDRAGEQYF. The chain couples TRBV7-6 to TRBJ2-7, with 9 bases fitting TRBD1. CDR3 length: 15 amino acids. Germline lookup yields CDR1 SGHVS and CDR2 FNYEAQ. Losses at the gene ends were 6 bases for V and 6 bases for J; bases not matched to a gene: 12.

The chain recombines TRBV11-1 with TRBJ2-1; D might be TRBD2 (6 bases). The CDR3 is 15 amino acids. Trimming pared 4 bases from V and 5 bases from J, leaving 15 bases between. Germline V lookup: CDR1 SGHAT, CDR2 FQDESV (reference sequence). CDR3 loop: CASSWDLNVHNEQFF. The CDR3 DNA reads TGTGCCAGCAGCTGGGACTTGAACGTCCACAATGAGCAGTTCTTC.

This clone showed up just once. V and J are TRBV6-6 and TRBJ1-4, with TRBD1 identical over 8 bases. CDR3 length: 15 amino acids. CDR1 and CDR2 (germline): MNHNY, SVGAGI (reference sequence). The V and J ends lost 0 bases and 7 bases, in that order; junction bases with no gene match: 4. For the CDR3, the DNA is TGTGCCAGCAGTTACTCTGACAGGGGTTTTGAAAAACTGTTTTTT. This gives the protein CASSYSDRGFEKLFF.

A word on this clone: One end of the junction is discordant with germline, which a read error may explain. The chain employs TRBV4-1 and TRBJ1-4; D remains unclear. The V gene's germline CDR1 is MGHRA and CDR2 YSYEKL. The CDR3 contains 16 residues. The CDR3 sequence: CASSQDRETTNEKLFF. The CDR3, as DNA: TGTGCCAGCAGCCAAGATAGGGAGACAACTAATGAAAAACTGTTTTTT.

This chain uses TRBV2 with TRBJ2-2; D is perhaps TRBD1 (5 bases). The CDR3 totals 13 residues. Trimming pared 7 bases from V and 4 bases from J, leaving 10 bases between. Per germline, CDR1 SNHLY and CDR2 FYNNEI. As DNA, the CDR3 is TGTGCCAGCAACCAGGGTGTCACCGGGGAGCTGTTTTTT. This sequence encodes CASNQGVTGELFF.

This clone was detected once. The CDR3 coding sequence is TGTGCCAGCAGCAAATTAGGAACAGGGCTTGAGAACACCGGGGAGCTGTTTTTT. It is translated as CASSKLGTGLENTGELFF. This chain connects TRBV21-1 to TRBJ2-2; no DNA check was done on the table's D call, TRBD1. TRBV21-1 is deemed a pseudogene. The CDR3 contains 18 residues.